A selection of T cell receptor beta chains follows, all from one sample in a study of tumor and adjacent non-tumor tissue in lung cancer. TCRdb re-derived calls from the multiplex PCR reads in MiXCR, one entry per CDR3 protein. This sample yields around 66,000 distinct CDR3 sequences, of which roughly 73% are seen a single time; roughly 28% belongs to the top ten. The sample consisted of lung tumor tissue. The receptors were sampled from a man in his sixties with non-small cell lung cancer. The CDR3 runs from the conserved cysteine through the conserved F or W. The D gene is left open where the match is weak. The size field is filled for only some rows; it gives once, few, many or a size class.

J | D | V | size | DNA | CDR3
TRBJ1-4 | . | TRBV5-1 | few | TGCGCCAGCAGCTTGGGCGTCCAGGCTAATGAAAAACTGTTTTTT | CASSLGVQANEKLFF
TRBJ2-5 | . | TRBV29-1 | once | TGCAGCGTCGAAGCGGGTGTACAAGAGACCCAGTACTTC | CSVEAGVQETQYF
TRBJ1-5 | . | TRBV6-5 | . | TGTGCCAGCAGTCACGGGCAGGGAGGCAATCAGCCCCAGCAATTT | CASSHGQGGNQPQQF
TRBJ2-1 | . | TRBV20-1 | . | TGCAGTGCTAGGGATTGGGCGCGAATTTCTTACAATGAGCAGTTCTTC | CSARDWARISYNEQFF
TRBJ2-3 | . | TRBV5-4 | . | TGTGCCAGCAGCTCGGGAGAGGGGTTAGGGTCAGATACGCAGTATTTT | CASSSGEGLGSDTQYF
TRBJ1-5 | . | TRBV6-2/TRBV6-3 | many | TGTGCCAGCAGTTTGATGGGAAATCAGCCCCAGCATTTT | CASSLMGNQPQHF
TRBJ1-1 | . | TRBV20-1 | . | TGCAGTGATAGAGAAGGGCAAGGTACAAATGAAGCTTTCTTT | CSDREGQGTNEAFF
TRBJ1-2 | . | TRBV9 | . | TGTGCCAGCAGCGTAGCCGAGACAGCTCAGGCTGGCTTCACCTTC | CASSVAETAQAGFTF
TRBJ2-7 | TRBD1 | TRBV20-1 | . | TGCAGTGCTAGGAAACAGGGGGACGAGCACTACTTC | CSARKQGDEHYF
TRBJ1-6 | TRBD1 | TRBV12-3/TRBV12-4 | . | TGTGCCAGCAGGTTTCGGGACAGTGAAAATTCACCCCTCCGCTTT | CASRFRDSENSPLRF
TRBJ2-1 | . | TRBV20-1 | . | TGCACTGCTAGAGATCGCACGGGCAGCGGAGAAAATTACAATGAGCAATTCTTC | CTARDRTGSGENYNEQFF
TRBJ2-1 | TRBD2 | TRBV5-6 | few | TGTGCCAGCAGCCAAACTACGACGGGAGGCCACTACAATGAGCAGTTCTTC | CASSQTTTGGHYNEQFF
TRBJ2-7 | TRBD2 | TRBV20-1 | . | TGCTGTGCCACAAGCGGGAGCAGTTCCTACGGGCAGTACTTC | CCATSGSSSYGQYF
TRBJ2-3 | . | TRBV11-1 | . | TGTGCCAGCAACCCCGGGGATACGCAGTATTTT | CASNPGDTQYF
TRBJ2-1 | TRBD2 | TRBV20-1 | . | TGCAGTACTTGCGGACTAGCGGGGTACAATGAGCAGTTCTTC | CSTCGLAGYNEQFF
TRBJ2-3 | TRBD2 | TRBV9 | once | TGTGCCAGCAGCCCTAGCGGGAGCTCAGATACGCAGTATTTT | CASSPSGSSDTQYF
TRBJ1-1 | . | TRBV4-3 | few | TGCGCCAGCAGCCAAGTGGGAGCATACACTGAAGCTTTCTTT | CASSQVGAYTEAFF
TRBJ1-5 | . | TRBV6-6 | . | TGTGCCAGCGGTTACCCACCTTTGGGAGGGGCCGATCAGCCCCAGCATTTT | CASGYPPLGGADQPQHF
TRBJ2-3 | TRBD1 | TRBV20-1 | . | TGCATTGCCCCCGGCAAGGGGGCGTTTGGCACAGATACGCCGTATTTT | CIAPGKGAFGTDTPYF
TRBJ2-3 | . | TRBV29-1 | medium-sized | TGCAGCGTTGAGTCCGGGGCGACTGGCACAGATACGCAGTATTTT | CSVESGATGTDTQYF
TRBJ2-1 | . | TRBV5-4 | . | TGTGCCAACAGCCTAATAGCGCGAGGGCCCTACAATGAGCAGTTCTTC | CANSLIARGPYNEQFF